The 8 T cell receptor beta chains below all came from one sample that was sequenced in a study of metastatic and nonmetastatic thyroid tumors. TCRdb re-called the PCR reads via MiXCR. The sample records tens of thousands of clones, around 20% being singletons. Among the patients, none had received any treatment before thyroid surgery. The sample was blood. These receptors originate from a female donor with papillary thyroid cancer or a benign thyroid nodule (not recorded which). Some clones in this sample may be carry-over from other donors' samples.

The table lists this clone with many counts. The J gene is TRBJ2-7, the V gene TRBV6-1, with D possibly called TRBD1 or TRBD2 (7 bases each). The germline V gene encodes CDR1 MNHNS and CDR2 SASEGT. The germline V and J ends were trimmed by 6 bases and 5 bases, with 20 bases remaining between them. The CDR3 runs 15 residues. CDR3 region: CASSPQGGGLNEQYF. CDR3 nucleotides: TGTGCCAGCAGCCCACAGGGAGGGGGCCTGAACGAGCAGTACTTC.

This clone was observed at least ten times. V gene TRBV7-6 combines with J gene TRBJ1-1; 8 positions match TRBD1. V shed 4 bases and J 2 bases; nucleotides not matched to a gene: 9. Germline-derived CDR1 and CDR2 are SGHVS and FNYEAQ. CDR3 size: 16 residues. This CDR3 reads CASSSGQGGVNTEAFF. The DNA of the CDR3 is TGTGCCAGCAGCTCCGGACAGGGTGGGGTTAACACTGAAGCTTTCTTT.

This clone was counted ten times or more. The V gene is TRBV4-1, the J gene TRBJ1-4; D gene uncertain. Per germline, CDR1 MGHRA and CDR2 YSYEKL. The CDR3 length is 18 residues. The V gene lost 1 base and the J gene lost 6 bases, with 21 bases spanning the gap. The CDR3 here is CASSQVAGRMAKYEKLFF. As DNA, the CDR3 is TGCGCCAGCAGCCAAGTTGCTGGGAGGATGGCAAAATATGAAAAACTGTTTTTT.

Ten or more counts support this clone. J is TRBJ1-1 and V is TRBV11-3; 8 bases align to TRBD1. Germline loops: CDR1 SGHNT, CDR2 YENEEA. V was pared by 3 bases and J by 10 bases, with 7 bases of the junction left unmatched. The length of the CDR3 is 13 residues. The CDR3 DNA is TGTGCCAGCAGCTTGAGGACAGGGCAGAGAGCTTTCTTT. As protein: CASSLRTGQRAFF.

This clone has only a few counts. A read error is possible here, since a much larger clone lies one base away. The CDR3 ends on some other residue instead of the conserved phenylalanine or tryptophan, so this is likely a read error. The same CDR3 is also encoded by other DNA sequences in this sample. The genes are TRBV7-2 and TRBJ2-7; the D is unclear. This CDR3 is built from 14 residues. Germline CDR1 and CDR2: SGHTA and FQGNSA. V lost 7 bases, J lost 3 bases, and 16 bases lay in between. CDR3 bases: TGTGCCAGCACCCCTGGTACAGATAGCTACGAGCAGTACCTC. This translates into CASTPGTDSYEQYL.

This clone was detected many times. The rearrangement joins TRBV6-4 to TRBJ1-2; 7 positions agree with TRBD1. This CDR3 region has 20 residues. V lost 7 bases to trimming and J lost 0 bases; unmatched junction nucleotides: 23. Germline-derived CDR1 and CDR2 are MRHNA and SNTAGT. CDR3 in DNA: TGTGCCAGCACTCACACCTACTCCTCGACAGGGATGGCGTCTAACTATGGCTACACCTTC. Protein sequence: CASTHTYSSTGMASNYGYTF.

This clone was recorded a few times. The CDR3 loop is CASSPSLAGGPNEQFF. The CDR3 DNA follows: TGTGCCAGCAGTCCATCTCTAGCGGGAGGCCCCAATGAGCAGTTCTTC. V is TRBV6-1 and J is TRBJ2-1; 11 positions match TRBD2. Looked up from germline, CDR1 is MNHNS and CDR2 is SASEGT. This CDR3 has 16 amino acids. The ends lost 5 bases at V and 6 bases at J; junction bases unmatched: 9.

The chain is built from TRBV25-1 and TRBJ2-5, with 7 bases lining up with TRBD2. CDR1 is MGHDK, CDR2 SYGVNS, per germline. The CDR3 length is 14 residues. With V trimmed by 5 bases and J by 4 bases, 7 bases remained unmatched. CDR3 amino acids: CASSPGGGRETQYF. CDR3 bases: TGTGCCAGCAGTCCGGGGGGAGGGCGAGAGACCCAGTACTTC.